The 24 T cell receptor beta chains below all came from one sample that was sequenced in a study of blood T cells in healthy people across ages (dated by TCRdb to between 2014 and 2016). Libraries were built with 5' RACE. The reads were generated on an Illumina HiSeq 2500. A second PCR of about 7 to 12 cycles was run with a J-beta primer mix and a sample-barcoded 5' primer. The raw public reads went through TCRdb reprocessing: fastp at Q25, MiXCR clone calling, in-frame beta chains kept. Each record represents a unique CDR3 protein, reported with the most common genes and DNA among its rows. The sample data list about 1,500,000 distinct CDR3 sequences, and 28% of these were observed just once. The ten largest clones take up around 7.7% of the sample. The sample consisted of blood. These receptor sequences come from a woman aged 25 to 45 in good health.

About this clonotype: A read error may be the cause here, since a much bigger clone is one base away. V usage is TRBV12-3 or TRBV12-4 and J usage is TRBJ2-4; perhaps TRBD1 as D (6 bases). The better agreement between TRBJ2-7 and the DNA end casts doubt on the J call. This CDR3 has 14 amino acids. CDR3 residues: CASSLQGITSEQYF. The CDR3 DNA is TGTGCCAGCAGTCTCCAGGGGATAACGTCCGAGCAGTACTTC.

Worth noting for this clonotype: A much more abundant neighbour one base away suggests this may be a read error. In nucleotides, the CDR3 is TGCAGTGCTAGAGAGGAGCTAGTGTCCCACGAGCAGTACTTC. Translated: CSAREELVSHEQYF. The rearrangement uses TRBV20-1 and TRBJ2-7; no clear D gene. The V gene lost 0 bases and the J gene lost 5 bases, with 14 bases spanning the gap. This CDR3 is 14 amino acids long. Germline V gene sequence: CDR1 DFQATT, CDR2 SNEGSKA (reference sequence).

A few counts support this clonotype. This chain uses TRBV5-1 with TRBJ2-1, with 8 bases fitting TRBD1. Germline V gene lookup returns CDR1 SGHRS and CDR2 YFSETQ. V lost 1 base, J lost 8 bases, and 8 bases stayed unmatched. This CDR3 comprises 15 residues. The CDR3 sequence: CASSLSGQGGDEQFF. The DNA for the CDR3 is TGCGCCAGCAGCTTGTCCGGACAGGGAGGCGATGAGCAGTTCTTC.

The chain has TRBV29-1 and TRBJ2-4, with TRBD2 as a possible D gene (6 bases). The CDR3 runs 12 residues. Germline CDR1 SQVTM, CDR2 ANQGSEA. V was shortened by 7 bases and J by 4 bases, with 11 bases between the two germline ends. Here the CDR3 DNA reads TGCAGCGGTGTTGGGACTAAAAACATTCAGTACTTC. As protein: CSGVGTKNIQYF.

V gene TRBV21-1 combines with J gene TRBJ2-7; the tabulated D call, TRBD2, remains unverified against the DNA. TRBV21-1 is marked as a pseudogene. The CDR3 is made up of 16 amino acids. This CDR3 is CASSKPAMLAGTEQYF. In nucleotides, the CDR3 is TGTGCCAGCAGCAAACCAGCCATGCTAGCGGGAACCGAGCAGTACTTC.

J is TRBJ2-3 and V is TRBV9; D might be TRBD2 (6 bases). V lost 2 bases and J lost 0, with 22 bases in between. The CDR3 runs to 19 residues. Germline V gene lookup returns CDR1 SGDLS and CDR2 YYNGEE. The CDR3 region has the DNA TGTGCCAGCAGCGTCCATCCCCTGATTAGCGGTTCTAGCACAGATACGCAGTATTTT. Its translation is CASSVHPLISGSSTDTQYF.

Details on this clonotype: This could be a read error, since a much larger clone is one nucleotide away. V is TRBV4-3 and J is TRBJ2-1, with D unresolved. The CDR3 is made up of 14 amino acids. Germline V CDR1 and CDR2: LGHNA, YSLEER. CDR3 region: CAGSQDTGKNEQFF. The CDR3 DNA reads TGCGCCGGCAGCCAAGATACTGGTAAGAATGAGCAGTTCTTC.

The chain employs TRBV29-1 and TRBJ1-1; D not certain. The V and J ends lost 5 bases and 0 bases respectively, with 10 bases between them. This CDR3 has 13 residues. CDR1 SQVTM and CDR2 ANQGSEA come from the germline V gene. CDR3 in DNA: TGCAGCGTTTTTACAGATTTGAACACTGAAGCTTTCTTT. This sequence encodes CSVFTDLNTEAFF.

This clonotype has at least ten counts. V gene TRBV27 combines with J gene TRBJ1-5, with TRBD1 as a possible D gene (5 bases). Germline CDR1 reads MNHEY; CDR2 reads SMNVEV (reference sequence). The CDR3 covers 14 residues. Deletions cut 8 bases from V and 3 bases from J, with 14 bases between. The CDR3 coding sequence is TGTGCCAGCTCCCCCCTAGGGGTCAATCAGCCCCAGCATTTT. Encoded protein: CASSPLGVNQPQHF.

Many counts were recorded for this clonotype. CDR3 amino acids: CATLSPTGTYEQYF. CDR3 in DNA: TGTGCCACCCTATCGCCGACAGGGACCTACGAGCAGTACTTC. The gene calls are TRBV10-3 and TRBJ2-7; TRBD1 matches 7 bases. The CDR3 has 14 residues. J lost 2 bases, V lost 10 bases, and 11 bases had no gene match. CDR1 and CDR2 (germline): ENHRY, SYGVKD.

This clonotype was seen repeatedly, ten times or more. The chain employs TRBV20-1 and TRBJ2-3; weak D call: TRBD2 (6 bases). Germline-derived CDR1 and CDR2 are DFQATT and SNEGSKA (reference sequence). CDR3 length: 13 amino acids. The V end was cut by 7 bases, the J end by 0 bases, with 11 bases between. The CDR3 sequence is CSGGVGSTDTQYF. CDR3 DNA: TGCAGTGGGGGGGTCGGTAGCACAGATACGCAGTATTTT.

The chain uses TRBV2 and TRBJ2-1, with D possibly matching TRBD2 (5 bases). Near its end, the DNA agrees better with TRBJ2-7, so the J call may be wrong. The CDR3 runs to 15 residues. The germline V gene encodes CDR1 SNHLY and CDR2 FYNNEI. CDR3 in DNA: TGTGCCAGCTTCTTGACGCCCGCAGCGGTCAATGAGCAGTACTTC. Protein sequence: CASFLTPAAVNEQYF.

The rearrangement joins TRBV28 to TRBJ2-5; 10 nucleotides match TRBD1. CDR1 and CDR2 from the germline V gene are MDHEN and SYDVKM. The CDR3 length is 15 residues. Unmatched junction bases numbered 14, after V lost 3 bases and J lost 13 bases. The DNA for the CDR3 is TGTGCCAGCAGTTTCAGGACAGGGGGATGGAAGCCCCGGTACTTC. As protein: CASSFRTGGWKPRYF.

This clonotype was found many times. V gene TRBV12-3 or TRBV12-4 combines with J gene TRBJ2-1; TRBD1 might be the D (6 bases). The V and J ends lost 4 bases and 5 bases respectively, with 12 bases between them. This CDR3 spans 14 amino acids. The DNA of the CDR3 is TGTGCCAGCAGTTCTAGGGGGACAAACAATGAGCAGTTCTTC. This encodes CASSSRGTNNEQFF.

Concerning this clonotype itself: A clone one base away is much larger, so this may be a read error. The V call is TRBV20-1, the J call TRBJ2-1; D may correspond to TRBD1 or TRBD2 (5 bases each). Germline V gene sequence: CDR1 DFQATT, CDR2 SNEGSKA (reference sequence). The V gene lost 3 bases and the J gene lost 9 bases, with 21 bases spanning the gap. This CDR3 has 15 residues. CDR3 nucleotide sequence: TGCAGTGCTAGGAGGACCGGATCTGTCGGGGCTGAGCAGTTCTTC. Its translation is CSARRTGSVGAEQFF.

The gene calls are TRBV20-1 and TRBJ2-7; D unresolved. Germline CDR1 reads DFQATT; CDR2 reads SNEGSKA (reference sequence). The CDR3 totals 14 residues. V was clipped by 0 bases and J by 0 bases, with 9 bases between them. The CDR3 region is CSARDVKSSYEQYF. The CDR3 DNA reads as TGCAGTGCTAGAGATGTGAAGAGCTCCTACGAGCAGTACTTC.

This clonotype was seen more than once but under ten times. J is TRBJ1-1 and V is TRBV29-1; D unresolved. The CDR3 is 11 residues long. V was trimmed by 6 bases and J by 4 bases, leaving 9 bases between them. The V gene's germline CDR1 is SQVTM and CDR2 ANQGSEA. The CDR3 nucleotides are TGCAGCGTGTATTATTTCACTGAAGCTTTCTTT. Its protein is CSVYYFTEAFF.

The chain has TRBV18 and TRBJ2-4; TRBD2 might be the D (6 bases). Matching the DNA end better, TRBJ2-7 makes the J call doubtful. In germline, CDR1 is KGHSH, CDR2 LQKENI. The CDR3 length is 15 residues. CDR3 DNA: TGTGCCAGCTCACCTTCGGCTCTAGCGTCGTACGAGCAGTACTTC. Translating gives CASSPSALASYEQYF.

This chain connects TRBV15 to TRBJ1-2, with 10 bases identical to TRBD1. The V segment lost 0 bases and the J segment 6 bases; nucleotides outside the gene matches: 4. Germline V CDR1 and CDR2: LNHNV, YYDKDF (reference sequence). There are 15 residues in the CDR3. CDR3 in DNA: TGTGCCACCAGCAGAGATGACGGGACAGGGGATGGCTACACCTTC. Translating it yields CATSRDDGTGDGYTF.

The chain carries TRBV6-2 or TRBV6-3 and TRBJ2-6; maybe TRBD1 (5 bases). Germline V gene lookup returns CDR1 MNHEY and CDR2 SVGEGT. The CDR3 covers 16 residues. V was pared by 6 bases and J by 0 bases, with 12 bases between. CDR3 region: CASRDTSSSGANVLTF. CDR3 bases: TGTGCCAGCAGGGACACCTCGAGCTCTGGGGCCAACGTCCTGACTTTC.

V gene TRBV9 combines with J gene TRBJ2-1; tentatively, D is TRBD2 (6 bases). This CDR3 region has 15 residues. CDR1 and CDR2 (germline): SGDLS, YYNGEE. V dropped 0 bases and J dropped 3 bases, with 10 bases sitting between them. The CDR3 loop is CASSVVGGNYNEQFF. CDR3 DNA: TGTGCCAGCAGCGTAGTCGGCGGGAACTACAATGAGCAGTTCTTC.

In its sample, this clonotype was seen many times. The chain uses TRBV7-2 and TRBJ2-5, with 9 bases aligning to TRBD2. Germline loops: CDR1 SGHTA, CDR2 FQGNSA. There are 15 residues in the CDR3. Losses at the gene ends were 1 base for V and 0 bases for J; bases not matched to a gene: 0. CDR3 in amino acids: CASSLVAGDQETQYF. CDR3 nucleotide sequence: TGTGCCAGCAGCTTAGTAGCGGGAGACCAAGAGACCCAGTACTTC.

V usage is TRBV5-1 and J usage is TRBJ2-5; 10 nucleotides align to TRBD2. Per germline, CDR1 SGHRS and CDR2 YFSETQ. The CDR3 is 17 amino acids. V shed 0 bases and J 2 bases; nucleotides not matched to a gene: 7. CDR3 in amino acids: CASSLDLLAGEQETQYF. As DNA, the CDR3 is TGCGCCAGCAGCTTGGATCTTCTAGCGGGGGAACAAGAGACCCAGTACTTC.

This chain links TRBV5-1 with TRBJ1-2, with TRBD1 matching over 9 bases. CDR1 and CDR2 (germline): SGHRS, YFSETQ. The CDR3 runs to 16 residues. Trimming at V came to 0 bases and at J to 7 bases, leaving 10 bases not matched to a gene. The CDR3 nucleotides are TGCGCCAGCAGCTTGGCCACAGGGGGCAAGACAAGTGGCTACACCTTC. Protein: CASSLATGGKTSGYTF.